A single TCR beta chain is shown here with its context. Per germline, CDR1 SEHNR and CDR2 FQNEAQ (reference sequence). There are 12 residues in the CDR3. V lost 6 bases and J 7 bases, leaving 12 bases between the germline ends. Here immunoSEQ multiplex PCR was the method, and the copy in TCRdb shows in-frame clones only, minus some. The sample contains about 2 million clones, about 95% of which appear only once. The naive CD8 fraction comprised CD45RO-negative cells positively selected for CCR7 and excluded terminally differentiated effector memory CD45RA+ cells. The entry originates in a study of shared clonotypes between healthy human individuals.

The V and J genes are TRBV7-9 and TRBJ1-1, with D unclear. The origin of this receptor is a young man in good health. Sequencing was carried out using naive CD8+ T cells sorted from blood. CDR3 coding DNA: TGTGCCAGCAGTTCTGACGGATATGAAGCTTTCTTT. Its protein product is CASSSDGYEAFF.